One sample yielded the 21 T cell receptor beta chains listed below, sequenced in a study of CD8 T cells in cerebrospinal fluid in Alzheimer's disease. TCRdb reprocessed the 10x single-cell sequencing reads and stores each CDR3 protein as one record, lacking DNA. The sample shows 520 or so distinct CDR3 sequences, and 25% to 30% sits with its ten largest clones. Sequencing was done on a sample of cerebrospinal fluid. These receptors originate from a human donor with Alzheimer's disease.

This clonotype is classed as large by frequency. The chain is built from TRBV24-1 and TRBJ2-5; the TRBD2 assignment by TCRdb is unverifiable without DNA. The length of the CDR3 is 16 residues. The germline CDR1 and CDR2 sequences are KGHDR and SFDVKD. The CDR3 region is CATSDLSSGGIETQYF.

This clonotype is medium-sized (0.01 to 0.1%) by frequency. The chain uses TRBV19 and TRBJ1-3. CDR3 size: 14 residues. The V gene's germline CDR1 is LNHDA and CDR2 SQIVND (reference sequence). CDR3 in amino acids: CASSISNSGNTIYF.

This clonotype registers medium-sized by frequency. The CDR3 protein is CASSLGGGAFGEQFF. This sequence joins TRBV5-4 and TRBJ2-1; TCRdb's D call, TRBD1, is unchecked because there is no DNA. This CDR3 contains 15 residues. Germline CDR1 SGHNT, CDR2 YYREEE (reference sequence).

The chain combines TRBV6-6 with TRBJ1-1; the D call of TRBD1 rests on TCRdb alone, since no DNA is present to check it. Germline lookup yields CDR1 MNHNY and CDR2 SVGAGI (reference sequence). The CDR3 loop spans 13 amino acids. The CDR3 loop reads CASSYVGGTEAFF.

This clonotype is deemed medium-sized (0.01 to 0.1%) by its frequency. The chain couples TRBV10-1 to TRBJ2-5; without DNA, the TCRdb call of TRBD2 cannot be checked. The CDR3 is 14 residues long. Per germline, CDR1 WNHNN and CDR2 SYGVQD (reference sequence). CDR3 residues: CASRSGPHQETQYF.

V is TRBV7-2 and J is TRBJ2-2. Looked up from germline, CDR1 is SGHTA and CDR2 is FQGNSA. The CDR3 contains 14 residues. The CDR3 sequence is CASSLTLNTGELFF.

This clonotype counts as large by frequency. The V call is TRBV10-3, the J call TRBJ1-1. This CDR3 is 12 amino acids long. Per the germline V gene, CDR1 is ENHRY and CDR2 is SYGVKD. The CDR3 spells CAISESIAEAFF.

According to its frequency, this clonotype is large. This CDR3 is CASSYSMGIMVNGYTF. This chain links TRBV6-5 with TRBJ1-2. The CDR3 covers 16 residues. The germline V gene has CDR1 MNHEY and CDR2 SVGAGI.

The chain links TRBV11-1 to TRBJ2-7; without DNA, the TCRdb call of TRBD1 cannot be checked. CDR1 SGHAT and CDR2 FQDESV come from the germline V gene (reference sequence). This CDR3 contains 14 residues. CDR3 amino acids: CASSYSGGPYEQYF. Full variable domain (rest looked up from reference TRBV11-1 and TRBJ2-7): EAEVAQSPRYKITEKSQAVAFWCDPISGHATLYWYRQILGQGPELLVQFQDESVVDDSQLPKDRFSAERLKGVDSTLKIQPAELGDSAMYLCASSYSGGPYEQYFGPGTRLTVT.

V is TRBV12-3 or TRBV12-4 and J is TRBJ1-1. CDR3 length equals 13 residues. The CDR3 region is CASTTGRNTEAFF.

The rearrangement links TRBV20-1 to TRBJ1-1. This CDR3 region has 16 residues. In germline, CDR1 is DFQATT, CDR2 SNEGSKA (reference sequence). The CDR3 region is CSARDHLGGVNTEAFF.

The CDR3 reads CASARGQGGDNSPLHF. V gene TRBV6-1 combines with J gene TRBJ1-6; checking the TCRdb D call of TRBD1 is not possible without DNA. Per germline, CDR1 MNHNS and CDR2 SASEGT. The CDR3 has 16 residues.

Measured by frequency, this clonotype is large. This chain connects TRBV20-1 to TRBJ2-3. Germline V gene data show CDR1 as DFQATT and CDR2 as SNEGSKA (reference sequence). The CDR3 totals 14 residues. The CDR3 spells CSARSTDNTDTQYF.

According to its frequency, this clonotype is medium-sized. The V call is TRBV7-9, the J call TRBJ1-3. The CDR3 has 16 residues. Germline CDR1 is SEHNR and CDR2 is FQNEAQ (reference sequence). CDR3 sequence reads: CASSPGDGPKGNTIYF.

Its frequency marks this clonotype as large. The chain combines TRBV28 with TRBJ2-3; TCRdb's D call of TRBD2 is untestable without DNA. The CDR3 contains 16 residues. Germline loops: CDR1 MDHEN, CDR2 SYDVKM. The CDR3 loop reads CASSLVGRGPTDTQYF.

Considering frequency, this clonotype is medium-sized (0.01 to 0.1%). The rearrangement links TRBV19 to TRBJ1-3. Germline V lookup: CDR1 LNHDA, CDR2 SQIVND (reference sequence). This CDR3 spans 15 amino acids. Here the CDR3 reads CASTSQSGSGNTIYF.

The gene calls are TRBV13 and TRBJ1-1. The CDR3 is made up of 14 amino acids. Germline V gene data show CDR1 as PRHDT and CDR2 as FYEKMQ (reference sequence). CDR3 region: CASSPSQGFTEAFF.

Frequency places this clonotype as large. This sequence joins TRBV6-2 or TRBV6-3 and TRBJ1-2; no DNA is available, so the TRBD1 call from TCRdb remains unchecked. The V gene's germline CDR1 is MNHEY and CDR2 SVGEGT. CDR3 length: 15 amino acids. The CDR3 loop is CASTQRGPGPYGYTF.

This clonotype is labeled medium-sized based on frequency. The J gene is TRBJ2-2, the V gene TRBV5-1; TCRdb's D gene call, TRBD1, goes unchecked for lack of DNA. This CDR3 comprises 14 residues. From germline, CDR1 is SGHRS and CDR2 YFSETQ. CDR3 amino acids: CASRLRTEFGELFF.

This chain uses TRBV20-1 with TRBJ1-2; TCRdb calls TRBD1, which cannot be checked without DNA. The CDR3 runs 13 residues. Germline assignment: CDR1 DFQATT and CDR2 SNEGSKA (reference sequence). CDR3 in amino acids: CSATIGTGKGYTF.

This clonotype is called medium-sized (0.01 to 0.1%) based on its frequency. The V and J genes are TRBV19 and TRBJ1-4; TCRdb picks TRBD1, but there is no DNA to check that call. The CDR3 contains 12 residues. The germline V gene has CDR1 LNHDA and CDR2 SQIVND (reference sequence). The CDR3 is CATSLIGGKLFF.